The T cell receptor beta chain under discussion was sequenced for a study of shared clonotypes between healthy human individuals. Whole-study findings and limits: Owing to a small donor count, the genetic and exposure-history diversity represented was limited. Sampling covered blood only; tissue repertoires likely differ. Clonotype sharing levels among donors were expected to vary with sequencing depth.

CD45RO-negative CD8 cells positively selected for CCR7 made up the naive population, which excluded terminally differentiated effector memory CD45RA+ cells. Turning to this clone: Its antigen is unknown.

Clones were sequenced by immunoSEQ multiplex PCR, and TCRdb holds only the in-frame ones, with some missing. Of some 2,100,000 clones listed, about 93% were seen once; the top ten hold around 1.7%. The sequence derives from a man between 18 and 29 years old in good health. Some clones in this sample may be carry-over from other donors' samples. The sequencing input was naive CD8+ T cells from PBMCs.

CDR3 coding DNA: TGTGCCAGCAAGGACAGGGGGGACTACGAGCAGTACTTC. Protein: CASKDRGDYEQYF. J is TRBJ2-7 and V is TRBV6-1, with TRBD1 matching over 10 bases. The CDR3 loop spans 13 amino acids. CDR1 and CDR2 (germline): MNHNS, SASEGT. The trim removed 7 bases at V and 3 bases at J, leaving 3 bases unmatched.